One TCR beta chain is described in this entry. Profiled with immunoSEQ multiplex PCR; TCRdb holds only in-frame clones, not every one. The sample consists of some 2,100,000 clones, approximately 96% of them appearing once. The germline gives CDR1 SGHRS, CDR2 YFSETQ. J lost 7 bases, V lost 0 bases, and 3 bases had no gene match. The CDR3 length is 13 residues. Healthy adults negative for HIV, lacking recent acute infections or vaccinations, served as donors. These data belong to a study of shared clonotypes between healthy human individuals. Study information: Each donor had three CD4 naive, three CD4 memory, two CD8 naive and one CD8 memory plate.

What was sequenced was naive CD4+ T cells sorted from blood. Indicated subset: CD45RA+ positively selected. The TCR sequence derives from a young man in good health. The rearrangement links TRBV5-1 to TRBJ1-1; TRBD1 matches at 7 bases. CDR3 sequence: CASSLVGQYEAFF. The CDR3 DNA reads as TGCGCCAGCAGCTTGGTGGGACAGTATGAAGCTTTCTTT.